The 10 T cell receptor beta chains below all came from one sample that was sequenced in a study of blood T cell repertoires in COVID-19 (dated by TCRdb to 2018 to 2020). Receptor libraries were prepared by the immunoSEQ multiplex PCR assay. Here the immuneACCESS table is served through TCRdb, limited to in-frame sequences with V and J called. Missing clones are a known gap in these copies; in checked studies unresolved V genes cover under half, and the rest lacks a known reason. Counted in this sample were 100,000 to 150,000 clones; 80% to 90% of them appeared once. The leading ten clones occupy more than 3.5% of the sample. Sequences were obtained from peripheral blood. The origin of the receptors is a woman aged 55-69 years with acute or convalescent COVID-19.

V usage is TRBV19 and J usage is TRBJ1-3; D call uncertain. Germline CDR1 is LNHDA and CDR2 is SQIVND (reference sequence). This CDR3 is 14 amino acids long. Between the trimmed V and J ends, which lost 5 bases and 2 bases, there was a span of 10 bases. The CDR3 region has the DNA TGTGCCAGTAGTGCAGGAGGTCCTGGAAACACCATATATTTT. The encoded protein is CASSAGGPGNTIYF.

This chain links TRBV5-1 with TRBJ2-2; TRBD2 aligns across 10 bases. Per germline, CDR1 SGHRS and CDR2 YFSETQ. The CDR3 sequence is 17 residues long. J gave up 3 bases and V 0 bases, and 5 bases lay outside the gene matches. CDR3: CASSLAAGGIYTGELFF. The CDR3 DNA follows: TGCGCCAGCAGCTTGGCAGCGGGAGGGATTTACACCGGGGAGCTGTTTTTT.

The CDR3 reads CSVEQGLDTQYF. The CDR3 nucleotides read TGCAGCGTTGAACAGGGGTTAGATACGCAGTATTTT. This sequence joins TRBV29-1 and TRBJ2-3, with D perhaps TRBD1 (6 bases). Germline V lookup: CDR1 SQVTM, CDR2 ANQGSEA. V lost 2 bases and J lost 5, with 8 bases in between. The CDR3 covers 12 residues.

The V call is TRBV2, the J call TRBJ2-4; perhaps TRBD2 as D (5 bases). Trimming stripped 7 bases from V and 1 base from J, with 11 bases between. The germline V gene encodes CDR1 SNHLY and CDR2 FYNNEI. The CDR3 covers 14 residues. CDR3 amino acids: CASNPEAAKNIQYF. CDR3 sequence (DNA): TGTGCCAGCAATCCGGAGGCGGCCAAAAACATTCAGTACTTC.

The chain employs TRBV6-5 and TRBJ2-3; D gene unclear. Deletions cut 2 bases from V and 8 bases from J, with 8 bases between. The CDR3 is 12 amino acids. The germline V gene has CDR1 MNHEY and CDR2 SVGAGI. DNA of the CDR3: TGTGCCAGCAGTTACCCATCCGGTACGCAGTATTTT. Residues: CASSYPSGTQYF.

The gene calls are TRBV19 and TRBJ1-1; the match to TRBD1 covers 8 bases. CDR3 length equals 15 residues. The trim removed 4 bases at V and 1 base at J, leaving 5 bases unmatched. In germline, CDR1 is LNHDA, CDR2 SQIVND (reference sequence). The CDR3 DNA reads as TGTGCCAGTAGTACCCAGGGGGCCGCGAACACTGAAGCTTTCTTT. Translating gives CASSTQGAANTEAFF.

The rearrangement links TRBV6-5 to TRBJ1-3, with D possibly being TRBD1 (6 bases). The CDR3 is made up of 14 amino acids. Looked up from germline, CDR1 is MNHEY and CDR2 is SVGAGI. V lost 6 bases and J 1 base, leaving 10 bases between the germline ends. CDR3 residues: CASRSRGSGNTIYF. The CDR3 nucleotides read TGTGCCAGCAGGAGCAGGGGATCTGGAAACACCATATATTTT.

This sequence joins TRBV7-3 and TRBJ1-3; D might be TRBD1 (6 bases). Looked up from germline, CDR1 is SGHTA and CDR2 is FQGTGA. This CDR3 spans 14 amino acids. V lost 2 bases and J 2 bases, leaving 7 bases between the germline ends. CDR3 protein: CASSLSGAGNTIYF. The CDR3 coding sequence is TGTGCCAGCAGCTTATCAGGGGCTGGAAACACCATATATTTT.

The genes are TRBV11-1 and TRBJ1-2, with TRBD1 as a possible D gene (5 bases). CDR1 and CDR2 from the germline V gene are SGHAT and FQDESV (reference sequence). The V gene lost 4 bases and the J gene lost 8 bases, with 8 bases spanning the gap. The CDR3 consists of 11 residues. CDR3 DNA sequence: TGTGCCAGCAGCTCAGGGTTCGGCTACACCTTC. Its protein is CASSSGFGYTF.

DNA for the CDR3: TGTGCCAGCTCCGGACAGTGGGACACTGAAGCTTTCTTT. Translating it yields CASSGQWDTEAFF. The J gene is TRBJ1-1, the V gene TRBV25-1; D is possibly TRBD1 (6 bases). The CDR3 sequence is 13 residues long. Germline V gives CDR1 MGHDK, CDR2 SYGVNS. V was clipped by 8 bases and J by 3 bases, with 13 bases between them.